The rows below give T cell receptor beta chains drawn from one sample of a study of blood T cell repertoires in COVID-19. Sequencing was performed with immunoSEQ multiplex PCR; in TCRdb, only in-frame clones are kept and a portion is missing. This table has about 50,000 clones, over 75% appearing once. Material: peripheral blood. These receptor sequences come from a human donor in a cohort sampled during active COVID-19. Both conserved end residues are part of each CDR3. The D gene is left open where the match is weak. Size is stated for part of the rows, as once, few or many counts, or as a class when the clone is expanded.

D	V	length	size	J	DNA	CDR3
-	TRBV25-1	14	once	TRBJ1-4	TGTGCCAGCAGTGAATTACCAGGTCGTGAAAAACTGTTTTTT	CASSELPGREKLFF
TRBD2	TRBV7-9	16	-	TRBJ2-7	TGTGCCAGCAGCCCCAAAGGTAGCGGGAGTCCCTACGAGCAGTACTTC	CASSPKGSGSPYEQYF
-	TRBV5-1	15	-	TRBJ2-7	TGCGCCAGCAGCTTGCTCGCGGGAAGGTCGGACGAGCAGTACTTC	CASSLLAGRSDEQYF
TRBD1	TRBV4-1	15	-	TRBJ2-3	TGCGCCAGCAGCCCAGAGGGGGCTCGGGCAGATACGCAGTATTTT	CASSPEGARADTQYF
-	TRBV6-1	14	-	TRBJ1-2	TGTGCCAGCAGTGAAGCGTCGAGGCCGGATGGCTACACCTTC	CASSEASRPDGYTF
-	TRBV7-9	16	-	TRBJ1-2	TGTGCCAGCAGCTTAGCGTACCAGAGGGATAACTATGGCTACACCTTC	CASSLAYQRDNYGYTF
TRBD2	TRBV5-4	14	-	TRBJ2-7	TGTGCCAGCAGCTGGTCGGGAGGAGGCTACGAGCAGTACTTC	CASSWSGGGYEQYF
-	TRBV5-1	13	-	TRBJ1-1	TGCGCCAGCAATCCCGGGTCGAACACTGAAGCTTTCTTT	CASNPGSNTEAFF
-	TRBV28	12	once	TRBJ2-4	TGTGCCAGCAGCCTAGCCAAAAACATTCAGTACTTC	CASSLAKNIQYF
-	TRBV2	15	many	TRBJ2-3	TGTGCCAGCAGGGCACAGGGACCTGTTTTGGATACGCAGTATTTT	CASRAQGPVLDTQYF
-	TRBV21-1	17	-	TRBJ2-2	TGTGCCAGCAGCAAAGAGGGTGCAGGGGGGTACACCGGGGAGCTGTTTTTT	CASSKEGAGGYTGELFF
TRBD2	TRBV15	18	-	TRBJ2-1	TGTGCCACCAGCAGAGGATTGGCTAGCGGGAGAACCTACAATGAGCAGTTCTTC	CATSRGLASGRTYNEQFF
TRBD1	TRBV6-5	12	-	TRBJ1-2	TGTGCCAGCAACGACAGGGGACATGGCTACACCTTC	CASNDRGHGYTF
TRBD2	TRBV3-1/TRBV3-2	18	few	TRBJ2-5	TGTGCCAGCAGCCAAGACATTAGGGCTAGCGGGGTCCAGGAGACCCAGTACTTC	CASSQDIRASGVQETQYF
TRBD2	TRBV18	13	-	TRBJ2-1	TGTGCCAGCTCACCCAAGACTAGCCATGAGCAGTTCTTC	CASSPKTSHEQFF
TRBD1	TRBV4-1	17	-	TRBJ2-4	TGCGCCAGCAGCCACCCGGCTCAGGGGGCCTCCAAAAACATTCAGTACTTC	CASSHPAQGASKNIQYF
TRBD2	TRBV28	14	-	TRBJ2-1	TGTGCCAGCGGGGGACTAGTCTCCTACAATGAGCAGTTCTTC	CASGGLVSYNEQFF
TRBD2	TRBV24-1	19	-	TRBJ2-2	TGTGCCACCTCCGGACTAGCGGGAGGGCCCTCGGGGTACACCGGGGAGCTGTTTTTT	CATSGLAGGPSGYTGELFF
TRBD2	TRBV5-1	15	-	TRBJ2-1	TGCGCCAGCAGCGCCGGGCTAGCGGGAGGGAATGAGCAGTTCTTC	CASSAGLAGGNEQFF
-	TRBV18	14	-	TRBJ2-3	TGTGCCAGCTCACCAACAGGGTCCACAGATACGCAGTATTTT	CASSPTGSTDTQYF
-	TRBV14	12	-	TRBJ2-7	TGTGCCAGCAGCCAAGGGGGGCGCGAGCAGTACTTC	CASSQGGREQYF
-	TRBV27	15	-	TRBJ2-4	TGTGCCAGCAGTTTTTCTCCGGAGCGACAAAACATTCAGTACTTC	CASSFSPERQNIQYF
-	TRBV4-1	14	few	TRBJ1-5	TGCGCCAGCAGCCAAGAGTTGAGTTATCAGCCCCAGCATTTT	CASSQELSYQPQHF
TRBD2	TRBV5-5	16	-	TRBJ2-1	TGTGCCAGCAGCCCCCTTAGCGGGAGGAATCCCAATGAGCAGTTCTTC	CASSPLSGRNPNEQFF
-	TRBV3-1/TRBV3-2	14	-	TRBJ2-1	TGTGCCAGCAGCCAAGACCCAGGGAACGTTGAGCAGTTCTTC	CASSQDPGNVEQFF
-	TRBV30	15	-	TRBJ2-3	TGTGCCTGGAGTTCCCCGGGATCTAGGACAGATACGCAGTATTTT	CAWSSPGSRTDTQYF
TRBD1	TRBV19	17	-	TRBJ1-1	TGTGCCAGTAGTAGACAGGGACAGGGGGCAAGAGAAACTGAAGCTTTCTTT	CASSRQGQGARETEAFF
-	TRBV6-2/TRBV6-3	13	-	TRBJ2-2	TGTGCCAGCAGTCCGTCGAGGACCGGGGAGCTGTTTTTT	CASSPSRTGELFF
-	TRBV5-1	14	once	TRBJ2-2	TGCGCCAGCAGCTTAATGGGCAACACCGGGGAGCTGTTTTTT	CASSLMGNTGELFF
TRBD1	TRBV5-1	14	-	TRBJ2-7	TGCGCCAGTGGGACAGACACTAGCTCCTACGAGCAGTACTTC	CASGTDTSSYEQYF
TRBD2	TRBV3-1/TRBV3-2	17	-	TRBJ2-1	TGTGCCAGCAGCCAAGTGGGGACTAGCGGGAGGTTCAATGAGCAGTTCTTC	CASSQVGTSGRFNEQFF
-	TRBV3-1/TRBV3-2	13	once	TRBJ2-5	TGTGCCAGCAGCCAAGTCCCGATGGGTGAAGGGGACTTC	CASSQVPMGEGDF
TRBD2	TRBV9	15	-	TRBJ2-5	TGTGCCAGCAGCGTGCAAGCGGGGCCGCAAGAGACCCAGTACTTC	CASSVQAGPQETQYF
TRBD1	TRBV7-8	16	-	TRBJ1-2	TGTGCCAGCAGCCCAGTTTTAGGCGACAGGGGTGATGGCTACACCTTC	CASSPVLGDRGDGYTF
-	TRBV18	13	few	TRBJ2-1	TGTGCCAGCTCTCCAAGCCCTGGGGGGTTTCAGTTCTTC	CASSPSPGGFQFF
TRBD2	TRBV7-2	14	few	TRBJ2-7	TGTGCCAGCAGCTTTCTAGCGGGAGGGGCCGAGCAGTACTTC	CASSFLAGGAEQYF
-	TRBV6-5	15	-	TRBJ2-5	TGTGCCAGCACCCACACAGAGTCATCAGAAGAGACCCAGTACTTC	CASTHTESSEETQYF
-	TRBV5-1	15	-	TRBJ1-6	TGCGCCAGCAGCCCGGTTGGAGGGATCGATTCACCCCTCCACTTT	CASSPVGGIDSPLHF
-	TRBV27	13	-	TRBJ2-7	TGTGCCAGCAGTTTATTGAGGGGAGGCGAGCAGTACTTC	CASSLLRGGEQYF
TRBD1	TRBV5-1	16	-	TRBJ1-2	TGCGCCAGCAGCCTGGGCTCGACAGGGACAAACTATGGCTACACCTTC	CASSLGSTGTNYGYTF
-	TRBV2	14	-	TRBJ2-5	TGTGCCAGCAGTGAAGCAACCAGCGCGGAGACCCAGTACTTC	CASSEATSAETQYF
-	TRBV7-9	16	few	TRBJ2-7	TGTGCCAGCAGCTTAGAGCCAAGGGGCAGTACCTACGAGCAGTACTTC	CASSLEPRGSTYEQYF
TRBD2	TRBV6-2/TRBV6-3	14	-	TRBJ2-1	TGTGCCAGCAGTAAATGGACTAGCCGCAATGAGCAGTTCTTC	CASSKWTSRNEQFF
TRBD1	TRBV7-9	15	-	TRBJ1-1	TGTGCCAGCAGCCTGGGACAGGGGGCCGACACTGAAGCTTTCTTT	CASSLGQGADTEAFF
TRBD2	TRBV6-2/TRBV6-3	15	-	TRBJ2-7	TGTGCCAGCAGTTACGGTCTAGCGGGGTCCTACGAGCAGTACTTC	CASSYGLAGSYEQYF
-	TRBV24-1	16	-	TRBJ1-6	TGTGCCACCAGTGATAAGCAGGGTATAAGGAATTCACCCCTCCACTTT	CATSDKQGIRNSPLHF